Detailed here is one T cell receptor beta chain. Its antigen is still unknown. The record has no base qualities; no much larger clone is one base away. These data belong to a study of blood T cell dynamics during melanoma immunotherapy (dated by TCRdb to about 2020). The study in broad terms: The patients had metastatic melanoma and were given first-line pembrolizumab or nivolumab plus ipilimumab as standard of care in the United Kingdom. To find early correlates of response, the study profiled the peripheral T cell receptor repertoires of patients with metastatic melanoma both before and after one cycle of checkpoint inhibitor therapy. Consecutive patients formed a training cohort, and a further independent group of patients from the same centre was pooled into an external validation set.

For each sorted CD8+ T cell subset, the entire amount of extracted DNA was loaded into the assay. Following the manufacturer instructions, the immunoSEQ TCRb Assay kit was used to amplify TCR beta CDR3 sequences from genomic DNA. The KAPA Library Quantification Kit for Illumina platforms was used to quantify pooled libraries by qPCR. Pooled libraries were sequenced on an Illumina NextSeq 500, clustered at about 0.55-1.2 pM. The authors processed their data as follows. TCR data were analyzed using immunoSEQ ANALYZER and the R LymphoSeq package. A rearrangement efficiency score was calculated as productive divided by the sum of productive and non-productive CDR3 sequences. Within each patient, timepoints were compared pairwise for clonality, measured with the Gini coefficient, and for diversity, measured with the Renyi index at alpha=1. In LymphoSeq, clonal relatedness was computed with an edit distance of 3 and repertoire similarity was computed with the Bhattacharyya coefficient. To classify response, a linear discriminant analysis based on week-3 changes in clonality and diversity was built with the R MASS and caret packages. This is the immuneACCESS table as TCRdb keeps it, with only in-frame sequences that have V and J called. A part of the clones is gone; compared with another copy, unresolved V genes explain less than half, and the rest is unexplained. For V, J and clone size, that table is used; D and trimming come from the DNA. The sample records over 10,000 clones, around 90% of which are singletons. Around 0.19% of the sample is held by the ten biggest clonotypes.

V and J are truncated by 6 bases and 1 base respectively, leaving an intervening sequence of 9 bases. Inclusive of the bounding cysteine and phenylalanine, the CDR3 is 13 residues long. The CDR3 DNA has 39 bases and is translated from base 1. Per the germline V gene, MNHEY is the CDR1 and SVGAGI is the CDR2. The sample's time point, from its label and the paper: week 3, after first cycle of checkpoint inhibitor. Blood samples were taken at two points: before treatment (T0) and at week 3 (W3), which came after the first cycle of checkpoint blockade. Except for a couple of patients with rapid clinical progression, response was assessed 12 weeks after the first infusion by RECIST 1.1; disease control meant complete response, partial response or stable disease. Patients with prior systemic cancer treatment, concomitant immunosuppressant therapy or synchronous other active malignancies were excluded. In six patients, three progressing and three with disease control, sorted CD8+ memory and naive T cell subsets were sequenced at T0 and W3. PBMC were isolated from blood with Lymphoprep and SepMate tubes, followed by red cell lysis. QIAamp DNA Blood Mini kits were used to extract DNA from both PBMC and sorted T cell subsets. CD8+ T cell subsets were sorted live on a FACSAria III cytometer and then frozen prior to DNA extraction. Fresh PBMC for flow cytometry were held at 4°C in PBS with roughly 1.8% fetal bovine serum and analyzed within 25 hours.

Study-wide findings and limitations: Of the sorted CD8+ subsets, TIE cells had both the highest clonality and the greatest similarity to cfDNA CDR3 sequences, which suggests active turnover converging on dominant clones. Whether the T cell clones behind the repertoire changes were melanoma-specific or instead reflected general immune activation was something the study could not determine. The relatively small sample size was acknowledged as a potential limitation on generalization of the results.

This TCR came from a human donor with melanoma. The sequence links TRBV6-5 to TRBJ1-2, with TRBD1 tentatively as D gene (6 bases match). Sequences were derived from effector memory CD8+ T cells from blood, sampled from a patient treated with checkpoint blockade. The DNA sequence is as follows: TGTGCCAGCAGCCAGGACAGTAACTATGGCTACACCTTC. This encodes CASSQDSNYGYTF.